Below are 31 T cell receptor beta chains sequenced from a single sample in a study of blood T cells in healthy people across ages. Through a sample-barcoded 5' primer and a J-beta primer mix, a second PCR was run for roughly 6 to 12 cycles. Each CDR3 protein gets one entry after TCRdb re-called the 5' RACE reads with MiXCR. The sample lists about 1.4 million distinct CDR3 sequences, roughly 60% occurring once. What was sequenced was blood. The receptors originated from a man aged 18 to 35 in good health.

The chain combines TRBV12-5 with TRBJ2-3; D is unresolved. The CDR3 extends over 15 amino acids. In germline, CDR1 is LGHNT, CDR2 FRNRAP. Trimming took 6 bases from V and 0 from J, leaving 13 bases between them. The CDR3 protein is CASGKARSSTDTQYF. For the CDR3, the DNA is TGTGCTAGTGGCAAAGCCCGGAGTAGCACAGATACGCAGTATTTT.

This clonotype was seen a single time. V usage is TRBV7-9 and J usage is TRBJ1-5; perhaps TRBD1 as D (5 bases). V lost 4 bases and J 7 bases, leaving 11 bases between the germline ends. Germline assignment: CDR1 SEHNR and CDR2 FQNEAQ (reference sequence). This CDR3 has 13 amino acids. The CDR3 nucleotides are TGTGCCAGCAGCTCTGGTTGGGGGCAGCCCCAGCATTTT. Translating it yields CASSSGWGQPQHF.

The chain is built from TRBV6-2 or TRBV6-3 and TRBJ2-7; unclear D gene. The germline V gene encodes CDR1 MNHEY and CDR2 SVGEGT. This CDR3 spans 15 amino acids. Trimming pared 1 base from V and 1 base from J, leaving 11 bases between. CDR3 sequence: CASSYLPSGSYEQYF. The CDR3 region has the DNA TGTGCCAGCAGTTACTTACCTAGTGGGTCCTACGAGCAGTACTTC.

The CDR3 protein is CASSLAGTVDEKLFF. CDR3 sequence (DNA): TGCGCCAGCAGCTTAGCCGGGACAGTAGACGAAAAACTGTTTTTT. J is TRBJ1-4 and V is TRBV5-1; 7 nucleotides agree with TRBD1. The germline V gene has CDR1 SGHRS and CDR2 YFSETQ. V was pared by 2 bases and J by 8 bases, with 9 bases of the junction left unmatched. The CDR3 is 15 residues long.

This clonotype was detected only a few times. The genes are TRBV4-3 and TRBJ2-5; D is perhaps TRBD1 or TRBD2 (5 bases each). Deletions cut 0 bases from V and 9 bases from J, with 23 bases between. From germline, CDR1 is LGHNA and CDR2 YSLEER. The CDR3 loop spans 17 amino acids. The DNA of the CDR3 is TGCGCCAGCAGCCAAGATAACTTCTTGGGGACCCCTTCGGCCCAGTACTTC. Amino acid sequence: CASSQDNFLGTPSAQYF.

The genes are TRBV20-1 and TRBJ2-5; no firm D call. Deletions cut 2 bases from V and 3 bases from J, with 10 bases between. Germline CDR1 reads DFQATT; CDR2 reads SNEGSKA (reference sequence). CDR3 length: 13 residues. The CDR3 DNA follows: TGCAGTGCTAGACGGGCAGGCGAAGAGACCCAGTACTTC. It codes for CSARRAGEETQYF.

This chain uses TRBV12-3 or TRBV12-4 with TRBJ1-4; no definite D call. The CDR3 spans 15 residues. V was trimmed by 1 base and J by 7 bases, leaving 13 bases between them. The CDR3 DNA is TGTGCCAGCAGTTTAGGTACACCACAAAGTGAAAAACTGTTTTTT. As protein: CASSLGTPQSEKLFF.

The V call is TRBV24-1, the J call TRBJ2-3, with a tentative D call TRBD2 (6 bases). V lost 3 bases to trimming and J lost 1 base, with 16 bases between them. Germline V gene sequence: CDR1 KGHDR, CDR2 SFDVKD. This CDR3 has 17 residues. The CDR3 loop reads CATSDAPTGVGTDTQYF. Here the CDR3 DNA reads TGTGCCACCAGTGATGCCCCCACGGGGGTGGGCACAGATACGCAGTATTTT.

Only a few counts were recorded for this clonotype. This CDR3 is CASSPLEGMYQETQYF. The DNA for the CDR3 is TGCGCCAGCAGCCCCCTGGAGGGGATGTACCAAGAGACCCAGTACTTC. The J gene is TRBJ2-5, the V gene TRBV4-1, with D possibly being TRBD2 (6 bases). The CDR3 consists of 16 residues. Germline V gene data show CDR1 as MGHRA and CDR2 as YSYEKL. Trimming removed 4 bases from V and 0 bases from J, with 15 bases in between.

The chain recombines TRBV4-3 with TRBJ2-1, with D uncertain. Trimming shortened V by 4 bases and J by 8 bases, and 18 bases separated the two germline ends. Germline values: CDR1 LGHNA, CDR2 YSLEER. This CDR3 is 15 amino acids long. CDR3 residues: CASSPPRRFFDEQFF. The CDR3 DNA is TGCGCCAGCAGCCCCCCCCGGCGATTTTTCGATGAGCAGTTCTTC.

This clonotype was observed a few times. The CDR3 nucleotides are TGTGCCAGCAGTGAACGGACAAACCCAGCGGATACGCAGTATTTT. This sequence encodes CASSERTNPADTQYF. The chain has TRBV2 and TRBJ2-3; TRBD1 is a possible D gene (5 bases). This CDR3 region has 15 residues. The germline CDR1 and CDR2 sequences are SNHLY and FYNNEI. The germline V and J ends were trimmed by 2 bases and 6 bases, with 15 bases remaining between them.

The gene calls are TRBV7-9 and TRBJ2-7; maybe TRBD1 (6 bases). This CDR3 has 15 amino acids. The germline CDR1 and CDR2 sequences are SEHNR and FQNEAQ (reference sequence). V dropped 5 bases and J dropped 0 bases, with 14 bases sitting between them. The CDR3 bases are TGTGCCAGCAGCCCCACGGACAGTAACTCCTACGAGCAGTACTTC. This translates into CASSPTDSNSYEQYF. Supplemented by reference TRBV7-9 and TRBJ2-7, the full variable domain reads DTGVSQNPRHKITKRGQNVTFRCDPISEHNRLYWYRQTLGQGPEFLTYFQNEAQLEKSRLLSDRFSAERPKGSFSTLEIQRTEQGDSAMYLCASSPTDSNSYEQYFGPGTRLTVT.

The rearrangement uses TRBV10-1 and TRBJ2-1, with a possible D match to TRBD1 (5 bases). Per the germline V gene, CDR1 is WNHNN and CDR2 is SYGVQD (reference sequence). This CDR3 region has 14 residues. The V end lost 4 bases, the J end lost 8 bases, and 15 bases lay between the germline ends. The CDR3 DNA sequence: TGCGCCAGCAGTGGTCAGGGATTAAGGGATGAGCAGTTCTTC. This encodes CASSGQGLRDEQFF.

The chain joins TRBV25-1 to TRBJ1-3; 9 nucleotides line up with TRBD1. Germline V gene sequence: CDR1 MGHDK, CDR2 SYGVNS. The CDR3 spans 15 residues. The V segment lost 4 bases and the J segment 4 bases; nucleotides outside the gene matches: 5. This chain's CDR3 is CASSAYRGRGNTIYF. The CDR3 coding sequence is TGTGCCAGCAGTGCATACAGGGGGCGCGGAAACACCATATATTTT.

In nucleotides, the CDR3 is TGTGCCAGCAGTATATCAGGGTATCCACCCGGCGAGCAGTACTTC. It specifies CASSISGYPPGEQYF. V usage is TRBV28 and J usage is TRBJ2-7; maybe TRBD1 (5 bases). CDR1 and CDR2 (germline): MDHEN, SYDVKM. CDR3 size: 15 residues. V was shortened by 5 bases and J by 6 bases, with 20 bases between the two germline ends.

This clonotype was counted a single time. The junction shows a germline mismatch at one end, possibly a read error. The chain recombines TRBV18 with TRBJ1-1; D not certain. Germline CDR1 reads KGHSH; CDR2 reads LQKENI. CDR3 length equals 14 residues. For the CDR3, the DNA is TGTGTCAGCTCACCGAATTTTCCTATTGAAAGGGCTTTCTTT. Translated: CVSSPNFPIERAFF.

The CDR3 reads CATRGDSNEKLFF. CDR3 nucleotide sequence: TGTGCCACCCGGGGGGACTCGAATGAAAAACTGTTTTTT. This rearrangement joins TRBV10-3 to TRBJ1-4, with D perhaps matching TRBD1 (5 bases). Trimming took off 10 bases at V and 5 bases at J, with 14 bases between the two ends. The CDR3 contains 13 residues. Germline V CDR1 and CDR2: ENHRY, SYGVKD.

The chain has TRBV28 and TRBJ1-4; the D is unclear. Germline CDR1 MDHEN, CDR2 SYDVKM. Trimming shortened V by 3 bases and J by 6 bases, and 17 bases separated the two germline ends. CDR3 length: 16 amino acids. The CDR3 protein is CASSFRLAEGYEKLFF. As DNA, the CDR3 is TGTGCCAGCAGTTTCAGGCTGGCGGAGGGATATGAAAAACTGTTTTTT. Full variable domain (missing parts from reference TRBV28 and TRBJ1-4): DVKVTQSSRYLVKRTGEKVFLECVQDMDHENMFWYRQDPGLGLRLIYFSYDVKMKEKGDIPEGYSVSREKKERFSLILESASTNQTSMYLCASSFRLAEGYEKLFFGSGTQLSVL.

The gene calls are TRBV7-9 and TRBJ1-4; the match to TRBD1 covers 9 bases. CDR3 length: 17 residues. Germline loops: CDR1 SEHNR, CDR2 FQNEAQ (reference sequence). V lost 5 bases and J lost 8; bases outside the gene matches: 15. This chain's CDR3 is CASSRATRTGVEEKLFF. CDR3 DNA sequence: TGTGCCAGCAGCCGGGCCACGAGGACAGGGGTTGAGGAAAAACTGTTTTTT.

The V and J genes are TRBV12-3 or TRBV12-4 and TRBJ1-6; weak D call: TRBD1 (5 bases). V lost 6 bases, J lost 10 bases, and 19 bases lay in between. This CDR3 has 15 residues. The CDR3 bases are TGTGCCAGCAGGCCAACCACAGGCATTGGCTCACCCCTCCACTTT. It yields the protein CASRPTTGIGSPLHF.

V usage is TRBV7-2 and J usage is TRBJ2-2; D gene ambiguous. The CDR3 sequence is 14 residues long. Deletions cut 1 base from V and 7 bases from J, with 10 bases between. CDR1 is SGHTA, CDR2 FQGNSA, per germline. DNA of the CDR3: TGTGCCAGCAGCTTAGGGAAAGCTAGCGGGGAGCTGTTTTTT. Translated: CASSLGKASGELFF.

V usage is TRBV7-9 and J usage is TRBJ1-5; D call uncertain. V was pared by 5 bases and J by 2 bases, with 16 bases between. This CDR3 spans 16 amino acids. CDR1 and CDR2 (germline): SEHNR, FQNEAQ (reference sequence). CDR3 sequence (DNA): TGTGCCAGCAGCGGCCCCGGCACATGGGGCAATCAGCCCCAGCATTTT. This translates into CASSGPGTWGNQPQHF.

This chain joins TRBV15 and TRBJ2-2; D is uncertain. Germline V lookup: CDR1 LNHNV, CDR2 YYDKDF (reference sequence). The length of the CDR3 is 16 residues. Trimming took 1 base from V and 7 from J, leaving 16 bases between them. The CDR3 region has the DNA TGTGCCACCAGCAGAGGAACCCACGACCACCTCGGGGAGCTGTTTTTT. It specifies CATSRGTHDHLGELFF.

This clonotype was recorded a few times. V usage is TRBV6-5 and J usage is TRBJ2-6; tentative D call: TRBD2 (5 bases). This CDR3 has 16 amino acids. Trimming stripped 7 bases from V and 0 bases from J, with 13 bases between. Germline lookup yields CDR1 MNHEY and CDR2 SVGAGI. The CDR3 protein is CASTRGPPSGANVLTF. In DNA form, the CDR3 reads TGTGCCAGCACTCGCGGGCCCCCCTCTGGGGCCAACGTCCTGACTTTC.

This chain connects TRBV7-2 to TRBJ2-1, with 15 bases aligning to TRBD2. CDR3 length: 16 residues. In germline, CDR1 is SGHTA, CDR2 FQGNSA. Losses at the gene ends were 5 bases for V and 8 bases for J; bases not matched to a gene: 7. In DNA, the CDR3 is TGTGCCAGCAGCCACCGGACTAGCGGGGGGGCCCATGAGCAGTTCTTC. This gives the protein CASSHRTSGGAHEQFF.

The rearrangement uses TRBV20-1 and TRBJ1-2; D perhaps matches TRBD1 (6 bases). The V end was cut by 4 bases, the J end by 2 bases, with 14 bases between. CDR3 length: 14 amino acids. In germline, CDR1 is DFQATT, CDR2 SNEGSKA (reference sequence). This chain's CDR3 is CSATPTGYNYGYTF. In DNA form, the CDR3 reads TGCAGTGCTACCCCGACAGGCTACAACTATGGCTACACCTTC.

This chain links TRBV12-3 or TRBV12-4 with TRBJ2-5; 9 nucleotides match TRBD1. The CDR3 is 17 residues long. V shed 3 bases, J shed 0 bases, and the junction held 8 bases outside the gene matches. The CDR3 sequence: CASSFNPGQGDQETQYF. DNA of the CDR3: TGTGCCAGCAGTTTTAATCCGGGACAGGGAGACCAAGAGACCCAGTACTTC.

The chain employs TRBV6-5 and TRBJ1-4; the D is unclear. CDR3 length: 18 residues. Germline CDR1 and CDR2: MNHEY and SVGAGI. V dropped 5 bases and J dropped 0 bases, with 19 bases sitting between them. The CDR3 DNA is TGTGCCAGCAGTAATCGAGGGTCCGGACGGACAACTAATGAAAAACTGTTTTTT. Protein: CASSNRGSGRTTNEKLFF.

This clonotype was counted between two and nine times. The rearrangement links TRBV4-1 to TRBJ1-2, with 7 positions matching TRBD1. Germline loops: CDR1 MGHRA, CDR2 YSYEKL. With V trimmed by 5 bases and J by 5 bases, 8 bases remained unmatched. The CDR3 extends over 14 amino acids. CDR3 nucleotide sequence: TGCGCCAGCAGCAACGTCAGGGGGAGATATGGCTACACCTTC. Translating it yields CASSNVRGRYGYTF.

Many counts were recorded for this clonotype. The rearrangement links TRBV6-1 to TRBJ2-3; tentative D call: TRBD1 (5 bases). Per germline, CDR1 MNHNS and CDR2 SASEGT. V shed 4 bases and J shed 11 bases, with 13 bases lying between them. This CDR3 comprises 12 residues. CDR3 in DNA: TGTGCCAGCAGTGGGACATGGGTTAAGCAGTATTTT. This sequence encodes CASSGTWVKQYF.

This clonotype has more than one count but fewer than ten. The chain joins TRBV30 to TRBJ2-1; no clear D gene. Trimming left V 5 bases short and J 7 bases short, with 12 bases between. This CDR3 region has 12 residues. Germline CDR1 and CDR2: GTSNPN and SVGIG (reference sequence). The CDR3 region is CAWGKPGNEQFF. As DNA, the CDR3 is TGTGCCTGGGGGAAACCAGGTAATGAGCAGTTCTTC.